Listed here are 11 T cell receptor beta chains from one sample, sequenced in a study of T cell changes during pregnancy in multiple sclerosis. The table came from immunoSEQ multiplex PCR; TCRdb's copy has only in-frame clones and leaves some out. The data show roughly 90,000 clones, around 93% seen once. The sample here was peripheral blood, taken in the first trimester of pregnancy. These receptors were obtained from a female donor in good health, enrolled as a control in a pregnancy study.

V is TRBV19 and J is TRBJ1-2, with D unresolved. Trimming took 2 bases from V and 3 from J, leaving 13 bases between them. CDR1 is LNHDA, CDR2 SQIVND, per germline (reference sequence). The CDR3 loop spans 15 amino acids. The CDR3 region has the DNA TGTGCCAGTAGTATATCGCTCCCAGCGGACTATGGCTACACCTTC. The encoded protein is CASSISLPADYGYTF.

The chain joins TRBV7-3 to TRBJ1-1; no clear D. Trimming stripped 4 bases from V and 1 base from J, with 10 bases between. This CDR3 contains 14 residues. Germline V gene sequence: CDR1 SGHTA, CDR2 FQGTGA. DNA for the CDR3: TGTGCCAGCAGCTCCTTGACAAGGAACACTGAAGCTTTCTTT. It yields the protein CASSSLTRNTEAFF.

This rearrangement joins TRBV28 to TRBJ2-3; weak D call: TRBD2 (6 bases). Germline-derived CDR1 and CDR2 are MDHEN and SYDVKM. The CDR3 covers 14 residues. The V and J ends lost 7 bases and 2 bases respectively, with 13 bases between them. The CDR3 DNA reads TGTGCCAGCAACGTGGCGGGAACCACAGATACGCAGTATTTT. Protein sequence: CASNVAGTTDTQYF.

The rearrangement joins TRBV5-5 to TRBJ2-7, with D tentatively TRBD1 (5 bases). V lost 2 bases and J 5 bases, leaving 14 bases between the germline ends. CDR3 length: 14 residues. The germline V gene encodes CDR1 SGHKS and CDR2 YYEKEE (reference sequence). In DNA form, the CDR3 reads TGTGCCAGCAGCTTCTTTGTGCAGGGCAACGAGCAGTACTTC. It yields the protein CASSFFVQGNEQYF.

The rearrangement joins TRBV7-3 to TRBJ2-1, with D possibly being TRBD2 (6 bases). Germline V lookup: CDR1 SGHTA, CDR2 FQGTGA. The CDR3 runs to 16 residues. V lost 5 bases to trimming and J lost 0 bases, with 14 bases between them. CDR3 sequence (DNA): TGTGCCAGCAGCCCCGGTCGGGGGAGCTCCTACAATGAGCAGTTCTTC. Translation gives CASSPGRGSSYNEQFF. Complete variable domain (other parts from reference TRBV7-3 and TRBJ2-1): GAGVSQTPSNKVTEKGKYVELRCDPISGHTALYWYRQSLGQGPEFLIYFQGTGAADDSGLPNDRFFAVRPEGSVSTLKIQRTERGDSAVYLCASSPGRGSSYNEQFFGPGTRLTVL.

The chain recombines TRBV5-8 with TRBJ1-6, with a weak D call TRBD1 (5 bases). With 5 bases removed from V and 10 bases from J, the gap between germline ends came to 16 bases. The length of the CDR3 is 14 residues. The V gene's germline CDR1 is SGHTS and CDR2 YDEGEE. CDR3 in DNA: TGTGCCAGCAGTGGGCGGGGGGGAGCATCACCCCTCCACTTT. Translated, it gives CASSGRGGASPLHF.

The genes are TRBV4-2 and TRBJ1-2; possible D gene TRBD1, 6 bases. CDR3 length equals 14 residues. The V gene lost 4 bases and the J gene lost 4 bases, with 13 bases spanning the gap. The V gene's germline CDR1 is LGHNA and CDR2 YNFKEQ. CDR3 coding DNA: TGTGCCAGCAGCCCCGACCCAGGGGTCTATGGCTACACCTTC. Its protein product is CASSPDPGVYGYTF.

CDR3 protein: CASSQESFGLNTEAFF. CDR3 sequence (DNA): TGTGCCAGCAGCCAAGAAAGTTTCGGTCTCAACACTGAAGCTTTCTTT. The genes are TRBV4-2 and TRBJ1-1; D is unresolved. Deletions cut 0 bases from V and 2 bases from J, with 13 bases between. The CDR3 length is 16 residues. Germline-derived CDR1 and CDR2 are LGHNA and YNFKEQ.

The gene calls are TRBV7-9 and TRBJ1-4; 7 bases fit TRBD1. Germline CDR1 SEHNR, CDR2 FQNEAQ (reference sequence). The CDR3 is 15 residues long. Trimming took 6 bases from V and 5 from J; bases not matched to a gene: 9. Written as DNA, the CDR3 is TGTGCCAGCAGTTCTAGGGACAGCAAAAATGAAAAACTGTTTTTT. Translated: CASSSRDSKNEKLFF.

The chain couples TRBV10-3 to TRBJ2-7; D might be TRBD1 (6 bases). The CDR3 has 14 residues. Per germline, CDR1 ENHRY and CDR2 SYGVKD. With 4 bases removed from V and 4 bases from J, the gap between germline ends came to 14 bases. For the CDR3, the DNA is TGTGCCATCAGTGGGGGGCGTTCAACGTACGAGCAGTACTTC. It encodes CAISGGRSTYEQYF.

The chain is built from TRBV9 and TRBJ1-2, with a weak D call TRBD1 (5 bases). Germline assignment: CDR1 SGDLS and CDR2 YYNGEE. There are 14 residues in the CDR3. The germline V and J ends were trimmed by 4 bases and 10 bases, with 20 bases remaining between them. The CDR3 sequence: CASSNPLPGVHYTF. The CDR3 DNA reads as TGTGCCAGCAGCAACCCCTTGCCGGGGGTACACTACACCTTC.